This T cell receptor (beta chain) was captured in a study of blood T cell repertoires in COVID-19. Here immunoSEQ multiplex PCR was the method, and the copy in TCRdb shows in-frame clones only, minus some. Among over 55,000 clones listed, roughly nine tenths were seen once. The germline V gene encodes CDR1 KGHSH and CDR2 LQKENI. The junction had 2 bases not matched to a gene; V was cut back by 1 base and J by 1 base. The CDR3 runs to 15 residues. V and J are TRBV18 and TRBJ2-3, with 7 nucleotides matching TRBD2. Sequenced sample: peripheral blood. This clonotype was obtained from an elderly woman with COVID-19, enrolled during active disease. The CDR3 sequence is CASSPLRGGTDTQYF. The CDR3 DNA sequence: TGTGCCAGCTCACCACTTCGGGGGGGCACAGATACGCAGTATTTT.